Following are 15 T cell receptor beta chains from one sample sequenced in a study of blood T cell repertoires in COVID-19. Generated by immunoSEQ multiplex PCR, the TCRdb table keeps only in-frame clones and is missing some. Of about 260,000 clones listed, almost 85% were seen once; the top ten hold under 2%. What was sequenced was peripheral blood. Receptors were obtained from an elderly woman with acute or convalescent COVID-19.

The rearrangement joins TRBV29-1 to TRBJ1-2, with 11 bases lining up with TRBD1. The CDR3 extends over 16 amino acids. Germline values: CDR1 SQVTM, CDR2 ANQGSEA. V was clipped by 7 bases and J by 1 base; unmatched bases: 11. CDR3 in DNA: TGCAGCGCTACGAGACTGGGGACAGGGGGTAACTATGGCTACACCTTC. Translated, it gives CSATRLGTGGNYGYTF.

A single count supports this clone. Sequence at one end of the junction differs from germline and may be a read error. In nucleotides, the CDR3 is TGTGCCTGGTTTGGGGGACAGGCCATGGAAGAGGCCTTC. It encodes CAWFGGQAMEEAF. This chain joins TRBV30 and TRBJ1-2, with 8 bases that match TRBD1. The germline CDR1 and CDR2 sequences are GTSNPN and SVGIG (reference sequence). The CDR3 length is 13 residues. The whole variable domain, remainder taken from reference TRBV30 and TRBJ1-2, is SQTIHQWPATLVQPVGSPLSLECTVEGTSNPNLYWYRQAAGRGLQLLFYSVGIGQISSEVPQNLSASRPQDRQFILSSKKLLLSDSGFYLCAWFGGQAMEEAFGSGTRLTVV.

The DNA for the CDR3 is TGTGCCAGCAGCACCCAAGGGAGGACTGAAGCTTTCTTT. Its protein is CASSTQGRTEAFF. The gene calls are TRBV7-2 and TRBJ1-1; D not certain. The germline V gene encodes CDR1 SGHTA and CDR2 FQGNSA. The CDR3 runs to 13 residues. V lost 5 bases, J lost 5 bases, and 12 bases lay in between. The entire variable domain, with the rest obtained from reference TRBV7-2 and TRBJ1-1, is as follows: GAGVSQSPSNKVTEKGKDVELRCDPISGHTALYWYRQSLGQGLEFLIYFQGNSAPDKSGLPSDRFSAERTGGSVSTLTIQRTQQEDSAVYLCASSTQGRTEAFFGQGTRLTVV.

CDR3 sequence (DNA): TGTGCCAGCAGCTTAACGCCGGGGGGGACCCAGTACTTC. Its protein product is CASSLTPGGTQYF. The V call is TRBV7-3, the J call TRBJ2-5; 7 bases agree with TRBD2. The CDR3 contains 13 residues. The germline V gene encodes CDR1 SGHTA and CDR2 FQGTGA. V lost 0 bases and J lost 7; bases outside the gene matches: 2.

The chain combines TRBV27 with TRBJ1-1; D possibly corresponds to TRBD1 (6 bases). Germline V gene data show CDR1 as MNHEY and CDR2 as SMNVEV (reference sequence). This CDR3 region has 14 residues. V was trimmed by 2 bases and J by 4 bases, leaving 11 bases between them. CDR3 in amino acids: CASSLGGAATEAFF. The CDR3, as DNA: TGTGCCAGCAGTTTAGGGGGGGCCGCCACTGAAGCTTTCTTT.

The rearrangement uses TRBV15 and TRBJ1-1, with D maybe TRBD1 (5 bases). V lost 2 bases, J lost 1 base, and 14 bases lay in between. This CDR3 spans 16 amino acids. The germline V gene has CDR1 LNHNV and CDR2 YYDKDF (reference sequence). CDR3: CATSRTWGTGNTEAFF. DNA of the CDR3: TGTGCCACCAGCAGAACCTGGGGCACAGGGAACACTGAAGCTTTCTTT.

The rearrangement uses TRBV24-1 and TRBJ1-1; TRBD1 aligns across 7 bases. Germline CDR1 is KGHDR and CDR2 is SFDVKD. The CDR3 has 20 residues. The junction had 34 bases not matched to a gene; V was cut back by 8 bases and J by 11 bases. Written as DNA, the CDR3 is TGTGCCACCATACCCCCGGGGTCAAGCGGACAGGACCTTTCCGGCATGCTTGCTTTCTTT. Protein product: CATIPPGSSGQDLSGMLAFF.

CDR3 nucleotide sequence: TGTGCCAGCTCATTCACCCTCGGGACAGGGCAGACTGAAGCTTTCTTT. Protein product: CASSFTLGTGQTEAFF. The chain uses TRBV18 and TRBJ1-1; 9 bases line up with TRBD1. The V segment lost 5 bases and the J segment 5 bases; nucleotides outside the gene matches: 12. CDR3 size: 16 residues. CDR1 and CDR2 (germline): KGHSH, LQKENI.

The CDR3 bases are TGTGCCAGCAGCCCGGGGGGGACTACCCCTCGCGAGCAGTACTTC. Residues: CASSPGGTTPREQYF. The rearrangement links TRBV7-2 to TRBJ2-7, with 8 nucleotides matching TRBD2. Losses at the gene ends were 5 bases for V and 6 bases for J; bases not matched to a gene: 12. Looked up from germline, CDR1 is SGHTA and CDR2 is FQGNSA. The CDR3 runs to 15 residues.

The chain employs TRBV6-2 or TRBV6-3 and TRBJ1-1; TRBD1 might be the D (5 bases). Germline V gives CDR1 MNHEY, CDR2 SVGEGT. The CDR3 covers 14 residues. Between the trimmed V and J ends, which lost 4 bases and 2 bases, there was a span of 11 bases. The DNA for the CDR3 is TGTGCCAGCAGTTCCTATGACAGAAACACTGAAGCTTTCTTT. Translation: CASSSYDRNTEAFF.

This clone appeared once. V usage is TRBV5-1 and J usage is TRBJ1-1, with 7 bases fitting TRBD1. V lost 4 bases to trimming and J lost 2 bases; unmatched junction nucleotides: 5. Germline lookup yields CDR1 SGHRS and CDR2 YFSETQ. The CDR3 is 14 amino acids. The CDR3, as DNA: TGCGCCAGCAGCCCCCGGACAGGCAACACTGAAGCTTTCTTT. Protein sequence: CASSPRTGNTEAFF.

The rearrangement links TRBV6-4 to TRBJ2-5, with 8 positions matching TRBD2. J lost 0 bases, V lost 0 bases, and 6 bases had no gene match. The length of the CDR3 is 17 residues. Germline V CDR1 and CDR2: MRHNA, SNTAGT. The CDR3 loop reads CASSDSSLAGYQETQYF. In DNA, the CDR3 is TGTGCCAGCAGTGACTCGAGTCTAGCGGGCTACCAAGAGACCCAGTACTTC.

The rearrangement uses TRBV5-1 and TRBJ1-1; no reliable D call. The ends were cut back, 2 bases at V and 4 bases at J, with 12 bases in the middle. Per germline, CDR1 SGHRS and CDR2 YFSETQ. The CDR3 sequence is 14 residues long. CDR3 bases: TGCGCCAGCAGCTTATTGGCGGAGGCCACTGAAGCTTTCTTT. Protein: CASSLLAEATEAFF.

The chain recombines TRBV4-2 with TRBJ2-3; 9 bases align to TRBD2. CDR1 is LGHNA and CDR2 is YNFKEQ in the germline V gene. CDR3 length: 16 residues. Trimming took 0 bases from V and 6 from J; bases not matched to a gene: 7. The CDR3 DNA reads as TGTGCCAGCAGCCAAGACAATAGCGGGAGATTCGATACGCAGTATTTT. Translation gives CASSQDNSGRFDTQYF.

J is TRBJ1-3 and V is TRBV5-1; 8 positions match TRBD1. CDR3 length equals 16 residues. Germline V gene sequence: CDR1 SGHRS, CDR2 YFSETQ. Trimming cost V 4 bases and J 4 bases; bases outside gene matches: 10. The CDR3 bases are TGCGCCAGCAGCCCCTACCCCCGACAGGGGGGAAACACCATATATTTT. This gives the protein CASSPYPRQGGNTIYF.